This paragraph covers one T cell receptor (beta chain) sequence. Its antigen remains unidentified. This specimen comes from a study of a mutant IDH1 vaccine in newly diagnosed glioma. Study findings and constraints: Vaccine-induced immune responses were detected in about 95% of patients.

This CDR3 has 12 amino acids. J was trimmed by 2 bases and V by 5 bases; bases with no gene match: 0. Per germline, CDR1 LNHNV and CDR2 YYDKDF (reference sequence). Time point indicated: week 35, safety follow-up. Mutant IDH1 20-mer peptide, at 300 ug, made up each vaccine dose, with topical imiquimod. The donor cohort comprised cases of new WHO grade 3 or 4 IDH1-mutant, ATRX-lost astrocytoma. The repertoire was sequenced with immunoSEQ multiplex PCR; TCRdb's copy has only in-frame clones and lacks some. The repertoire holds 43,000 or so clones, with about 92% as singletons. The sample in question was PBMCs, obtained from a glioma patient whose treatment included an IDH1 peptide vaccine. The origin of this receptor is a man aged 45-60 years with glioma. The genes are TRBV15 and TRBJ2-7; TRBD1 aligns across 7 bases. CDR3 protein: CATSGQAYEQYF. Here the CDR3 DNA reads TGTGCCACCAGCGGACAGGCCTACGAGCAGTACTTC.